This section outlines one TCR beta chain sequence together with its context. This entry comes from a study of T-cell reconstitution after alpha-beta-depleted transplantation in children. TCRbeta library construction was performed incorporating unique molecular identifiers. TCRdb re-analysed the PCR reads in MiXCR, keeping a single row per CDR3 protein. The sample contains about 610,000 distinct CDR3 sequences, 10% of which appear only once. The source material was PBMCs from the stem cell graft donor, sampled from the stem cell graft. The TCR comes from a human donor who donated a stem cell graft to a child with acute myeloid leukemia.

The CDR3 DNA is TGTGCCAGCAGCTTCTTAGCCGCGAACACCGGGGAGCTGTTTTTT. This translates into CASSFLAANTGELFF. The chain combines TRBV7-2 with TRBJ2-2, with D unresolved. The V and J ends lost 3 bases and 0 bases respectively, with 8 bases between them. Germline CDR1 and CDR2: SGHTA and FQGNSA. This CDR3 has 15 residues.